These 7 T cell receptor beta chains share one sample of origin, sequenced in a study of cytomegalovirus exposure and HLA in healthy donors. This PCR relied on a set of 60 Vbeta primers and 13 Jbeta primers. The data were produced by immunoSEQ multiplex PCR, yet TCRdb's version contains in-frame clones alone and is incomplete. Among 150,000 to 200,000 clones listed, about four fifths were seen once. The specimen sequenced was PBMCs. These receptors all stem from a young man in good health and CMV-seronegative.

The chain links TRBV9 to TRBJ1-4; 8 nucleotides align to TRBD1. Per the germline V gene, CDR1 is SGDLS and CDR2 is YYNGEE. Losses at the gene ends were 3 bases for V and 8 bases for J; bases not matched to a gene: 6. The CDR3 consists of 14 residues. In DNA form, the CDR3 reads TGTGCCAGCAGCGCGGACAGGGAAAGAGAAAAACTGTTTTTT. Translated: CASSADREREKLFF.

This clone was detected a few times. This chain connects TRBV5-1 to TRBJ1-1; 7 nucleotides line up with TRBD1. The CDR3 sequence is 16 residues long. V was pared by 5 bases and J by 3 bases, with 13 bases of the junction left unmatched. The germline gives CDR1 SGHRS, CDR2 YFSETQ. Written as DNA, the CDR3 is TGCGCCAGCAGTACGAGGGGGCGCGTATCGGACACTGAAGCTTTCTTT. It is translated as CASSTRGRVSDTEAFF.

The CDR3 region has the DNA TGTGCCAGCAGTTTTCAGGGGGGTACGCAGTATTTT. As protein: CASSFQGGTQYF. The genes are TRBV5-6 and TRBJ2-3, with D perhaps TRBD1 (7 bases). V lost 5 bases and J lost 8, with 12 bases in between. The CDR3 runs 12 residues. Germline values: CDR1 SGHDT, CDR2 YYEEEE.

This chain connects TRBV29-1 to TRBJ2-1; 9 bases line up with TRBD1. V was clipped by 8 bases and J by 8 bases; unmatched bases: 16. CDR1 and CDR2 from the germline V gene are SQVTM and ANQGSEA. CDR3 length equals 15 residues. This CDR3 reads CSTLDLGTGPDEQFF. CDR3 DNA sequence: TGCAGCACGTTGGACCTTGGGACAGGGCCGGATGAGCAGTTCTTC.

The chain carries TRBV29-1 and TRBJ2-1; possible D gene TRBD1, 7 bases. Germline V gene sequence: CDR1 SQVTM, CDR2 ANQGSEA. This CDR3 spans 15 amino acids. The V end was cut by 6 bases, the J end by 9 bases, with 24 bases between. The CDR3 region is CSVTGQGGIWAEQFF. In DNA, the CDR3 is TGCAGCGTGACCGGGCAGGGGGGCATCTGGGCTGAGCAGTTCTTC.

The rearrangement joins TRBV2 to TRBJ2-6; D is perhaps TRBD2 (5 bases). The CDR3 has 13 amino acids. Germline CDR1 reads SNHLY; CDR2 reads FYNNEI. V lost 11 bases and J 11 bases, leaving 19 bases between the germline ends. The CDR3 nucleotides read TGTGCCGATGCGGGTTTTAGGTCGGACGTCCTGACTTTC. This encodes CADAGFRSDVLTF.

The chain combines TRBV5-6 with TRBJ2-6; D is perhaps TRBD2 (6 bases). V lost 1 base and J 0 bases, leaving 14 bases between the germline ends. The CDR3 is 18 amino acids. Germline CDR1 SGHDT, CDR2 YYEEEE. The chain's CDR3 is CASSLPPGADSGANVLTF. CDR3 nucleotides: TGTGCCAGCAGCTTGCCCCCGGGAGCAGACTCTGGGGCCAACGTCCTGACTTTC.